The clone carrying this T cell receptor (beta chain) was observed a handful of times. V was clipped by 0 bases and J by 1 base; unmatched bases: 8. The CDR3 is made up of 17 amino acids. The germline CDR1 and CDR2 sequences are LGHNA and YNFKEQ. This entry comes from a study of T cells after yellow fever vaccination. TCRdb reprocessed the 5' RACE reads via MiXCR and lists one record per CDR3 protein. The profile covers under 600,000 distinct CDR3 sequences, with roughly 13% appearing a single time and more than 12% taken by the ten largest. The V and J genes are TRBV4-2 and TRBJ2-7; the match to TRBD2 covers 8 bases. The source is a man aged 25 to 40 who received the YFV17D yellow fever vaccine. Sequenced here: PBMCs, sampled on the day of the yellow fever booster vaccination. The CDR3 region has the DNA TGTGCCAGCAGCCAAGAAACGGAACTAGCGGAATCCTACGAGCAGTACTTC. Amino acid sequence: CASSQETELAESYEQYF.